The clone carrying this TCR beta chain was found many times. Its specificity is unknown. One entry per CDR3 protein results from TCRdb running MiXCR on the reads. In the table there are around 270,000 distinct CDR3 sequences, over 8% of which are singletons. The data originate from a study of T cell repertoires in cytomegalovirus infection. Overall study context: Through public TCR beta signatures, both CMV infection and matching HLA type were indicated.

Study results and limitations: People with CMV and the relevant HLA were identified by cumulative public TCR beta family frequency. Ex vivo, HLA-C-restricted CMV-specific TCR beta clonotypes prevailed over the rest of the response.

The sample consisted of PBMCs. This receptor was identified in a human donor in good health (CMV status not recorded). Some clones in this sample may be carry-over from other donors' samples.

The CDR3 spells CASSSPPTGQWNYEQYF. CDR3 nucleotides: TGTGCCAGCAGCTCCCCCCCTACGGGACAGTGGAACTACGAGCAGTACTTC. The chain carries TRBV7-2 and TRBJ2-7, with 7 bases that match TRBD1. The trim removed 4 bases at V and 3 bases at J, leaving 15 bases unmatched. This CDR3 region has 17 residues. Per the germline V gene, CDR1 is SGHTA and CDR2 is FQGNSA. The full variable domain, completed using reference TRBV7-2 and TRBJ2-7, is GAGVSQSPSNKVTEKGKDVELRCDPISGHTALYWYRQSLGQGLEFLIYFQGNSAPDKSGLPSDRFSAERTGGSVSTLTIQRTQQEDSAVYLCASSSPPTGQWNYEQYFGPGTRLTVT.